Following are 30 T cell receptor beta chains from one sample sequenced in a study of blood T cells in healthy people across ages. For the second PCR, which ran for about 7 to 11 cycles, a sample-barcoded 5' primer and a J-beta primer mix were used. Each CDR3 protein is one row after TCRdb ran MiXCR on the 5' RACE reads. In the table there are about 510,000 distinct CDR3 sequences, about 27% of which are singletons. These data also featured in a second study, about T cells of mothers and their children.

Source material: blood. The receptors were sampled from a boy aged 2 to 10 in good health.

The gene calls are TRBV6-5 and TRBJ1-2; D is uncertain. Trimming cost V 0 bases and J 4 bases, with 15 bases left between them. The CDR3 length is 16 residues. CDR1 is MNHEY and CDR2 is SVGAGI in the germline V gene. The CDR3, as DNA: TGTGCCAGCAGTTACTCGATTGGCAGACCTATCTATGGCTACACCTTC. Protein sequence: CASSYSIGRPIYGYTF.

V and J are TRBV29-1 and TRBJ1-2; 8 bases match TRBD1. V lost 1 base to trimming and J lost 4 bases; unmatched junction nucleotides: 5. CDR1 is SQVTM and CDR2 is ANQGSEA in the germline V gene. This CDR3 comprises 14 residues. DNA of the CDR3: TGCAGCGTTGAAGTGGCAGGGGGCGGCTATGGCTACACCTTC. Translated: CSVEVAGGGYGYTF.

V is TRBV28 and J is TRBJ2-5; TRBD1 might be the D (6 bases). The J call is in doubt because the DNA end fits TRBJ2-7 better. This CDR3 region has 18 residues. The V gene's germline CDR1 is MDHEN and CDR2 SYDVKM. This CDR3 reads CASRPVMGARFGSYEQYF. The CDR3 region has the DNA TGTGCCAGCAGACCCGTCATGGGGGCGCGATTTGGCTCCTACGAGCAGTACTTC.

There are a few counts of this clonotype. This chain links TRBV5-1 with TRBJ2-6, with no clear D. Trimming shortened V by 0 bases and J by 0 bases, and 7 bases separated the two germline ends. Per the germline V gene, CDR1 is SGHRS and CDR2 is YFSETQ. This CDR3 has 16 residues. CDR3 sequence reads: CASSLGRHSGANVLTF. CDR3 coding DNA: TGCGCCAGCAGCTTGGGCAGGCACTCTGGGGCCAACGTCCTGACTTTC.

This clonotype occurred a few times. The chain uses TRBV20-1 and TRBJ2-1, with 12 positions matching TRBD2. Germline V gene sequence: CDR1 DFQATT, CDR2 SNEGSKA (reference sequence). The CDR3 extends over 17 amino acids. With V trimmed by 3 bases and J by 8 bases, 14 bases remained unmatched. The DNA of the CDR3 is TGCAGTGCTAGGGCTAAAGATCTAGCGGGAGGGCCGTATGAGCAGTTCTTC. Translating gives CSARAKDLAGGPYEQFF.

The CDR3 is CASSPTGGQDEKLFF. The CDR3, as DNA: TGTGCCAGCAGTCCTACAGGGGGCCAGGATGAAAAACTGTTTTTT. The chain employs TRBV12-3 or TRBV12-4 and TRBJ1-4; TRBD1 matches at 9 bases. The CDR3 consists of 15 residues. Trimming removed 5 bases from V and 6 bases from J; junction bases left unmatched: 7.

This clonotype has ten or more counts. The chain combines TRBV3-1 with TRBJ2-3; TRBD2 matches 9 bases. V trimming: 1 base; J trimming: 1 base; junction bases outside the gene matches: 9. The CDR3 has 18 residues. The V gene's germline CDR1 is LGHDT and CDR2 YNNKEL (reference sequence). The CDR3: CASSQGVSGSRGTDTQYF. In DNA form, the CDR3 reads TGTGCCAGCAGCCAAGGGGTTAGCGGGAGCAGGGGCACAGATACGCAGTATTTT.

The chain couples TRBV2 to TRBJ2-4, with D perhaps being TRBD1 or TRBD2 (5 bases each). Germline CDR1 SNHLY, CDR2 FYNNEI. The CDR3 is 14 amino acids. V lost 8 bases and J lost 3, with 14 bases in between. The CDR3 DNA reads as TGTGCCAGCCTTGCCTCTGGGGGCAAAAACATTCAGTACTTC. This encodes CASLASGGKNIQYF.

This sequence joins TRBV7-2 and TRBJ2-3, with TRBD2 matching over 13 bases. The CDR3 is 17 amino acids. Trimming removed 5 bases from V and 5 bases from J; junction bases left unmatched: 10. Germline CDR1 is SGHTA and CDR2 is FQGNSA. The CDR3 spells CASSRNGLAGVGDTQYF. The CDR3 nucleotides are TGTGCCAGCAGCCGAAATGGACTAGCGGGAGTAGGAGATACGCAGTATTTT.

In its sample, this clonotype was seen many times. This chain links TRBV3-1 with TRBJ2-5; D is unclear. The DNA end lines up better with TRBJ2-1; the J call may be wrong. This CDR3 is 12 amino acids long. Looked up from germline, CDR1 is LGHDT and CDR2 is YNNKEL (reference sequence). The CDR3 region is CASSQVGNEQFF. Here the CDR3 DNA reads TGTGCCAGCAGCCAAGTAGGGAACGAGCAGTTCTTC.

CDR3 bases: TGCAGTGCTAGCGGGGGTGCCGGGGGGGAGACCCAGTACTTC. This gives the protein CSASGGAGGETQYF. This chain connects TRBV20-1 to TRBJ2-5; 7 bases are a match to TRBD2. The CDR3 totals 14 residues. The germline V gene has CDR1 DFQATT and CDR2 SNEGSKA (reference sequence). The junction had 9 bases not matched to a gene; V was cut back by 3 bases and J by 5 bases.

The chain employs TRBV5-1 and TRBJ2-5; TRBD1 matches 9 bases. The CDR3 length is 17 residues. Trimming took 5 bases from V and 2 from J; bases not matched to a gene: 13. Germline CDR1 and CDR2: SGHRS and YFSETQ. Here the CDR3 DNA reads TGCGCCAGCAGACGACAGGGGGTTGTATTGGAGCAAGAGACCCAGTACTTC. Its translation: CASRRQGVVLEQETQYF.

The chain combines TRBV3-1 with TRBJ2-5; D is undetermined. CDR1 LGHDT and CDR2 YNNKEL come from the germline V gene (reference sequence). This CDR3 spans 12 amino acids. V dropped 1 base and J dropped 4 bases, with 4 bases sitting between them. This CDR3 is CASSQALETQYF. The CDR3 DNA is TGTGCCAGCAGCCAAGCTCTAGAGACCCAGTACTTC.

The gene calls are TRBV2 and TRBJ1-3; unclear D gene. Trimming cost V 6 bases and J 0 bases, with 9 bases left between them. Germline V CDR1 and CDR2: SNHLY, FYNNEI. The CDR3 is 14 residues long. The CDR3 nucleotides read TGTGCCAGCAGGGCCAGGAACTCTGGAAACACCATATATTTT. Encoded protein: CASRARNSGNTIYF.

The genes are TRBV27 and TRBJ2-3; D perhaps matches TRBD2 (6 bases). Germline V gives CDR1 MNHEY, CDR2 SMNVEV (reference sequence). The CDR3 has 15 residues. V was shortened by 5 bases and J by 1 base, with 13 bases between the two germline ends. The CDR3 DNA is TGTGCCAGCAGTCCGCAGCGCGGGGGCACAGATACGCAGTATTTT. It specifies CASSPQRGGTDTQYF.

The chain has TRBV4-1 and TRBJ2-3, with D possibly matching TRBD2 (6 bases). CDR1 MGHRA and CDR2 YSYEKL come from the germline V gene. V was trimmed by 3 bases and J by 4 bases, leaving 17 bases between them. This CDR3 region has 16 residues. The CDR3 here is CASSHPGDHLADTQYF. In DNA form, the CDR3 reads TGCGCCAGCAGCCATCCGGGAGACCACTTAGCAGATACGCAGTATTTT.

The chain employs TRBV20-1 and TRBJ2-1, with 10 bases lining up with TRBD2. Unmatched junction bases numbered 8, after V lost 0 bases and J lost 6 bases. Germline CDR1 DFQATT, CDR2 SNEGSKA (reference sequence). CDR3 length equals 16 residues. CDR3 in DNA: TGCAGTGCTAGAGACCCAAAGAGCGGGGGGGCCAATGAGCAGTTCTTC. Translating gives CSARDPKSGGANEQFF.

This clonotype has just one count. The V and J genes are TRBV29-1 and TRBJ2-1; D remains unclear. Germline-derived CDR1 and CDR2 are SQVTM and ANQGSEA. The CDR3 runs 14 residues. Trimming took off 4 bases at V and 4 bases at J, with 14 bases between the two ends. CDR3 DNA sequence: TGCAGCGTTGTACTCTCCCTAGGGTACAATGAGCAGTTCTTC. Translated, it gives CSVVLSLGYNEQFF.

The V gene is TRBV20-1, the J gene TRBJ2-5; 7 bases are shared with TRBD2. From germline, CDR1 is DFQATT and CDR2 SNEGSKA (reference sequence). With 0 bases clipped from V and 2 bases from J, the junction kept 3 bases outside the gene matches. CDR3 length: 14 amino acids. Here the CDR3 DNA reads TGCAGTGCTAGAGAAACGGGGGGACAAGAGACCCAGTACTTC. Translating it yields CSARETGGQETQYF.

This sequence joins TRBV28 and TRBJ2-7; the match to TRBD1 covers 9 bases. The germline V gene encodes CDR1 MDHEN and CDR2 SYDVKM. V shed 6 bases and J 3 bases; nucleotides not matched to a gene: 9. CDR3 length: 15 residues. The DNA of the CDR3 is TGTGCCAGCAGCCAAGGACAGGGGATAATCTACGAGCAGTACTTC. Translated, it gives CASSQGQGIIYEQYF.

The chain joins TRBV10-3 to TRBJ2-1, with a possible D match to TRBD2 (6 bases). CDR3 length: 16 amino acids. Germline assignment: CDR1 ENHRY and CDR2 SYGVKD. The V gene lost 0 bases and the J gene lost 7 bases, with 16 bases spanning the gap. In DNA, the CDR3 is TGTGCCATCAGTGAGTCTGTGGGACGGAGGGAGAATGAGCAGTTCTTC. Encoded protein: CAISESVGRRENEQFF.

The chain combines TRBV5-1 with TRBJ2-1; D not certain. CDR1 and CDR2 (germline): SGHRS, YFSETQ. V was pared by 0 bases and J by 2 bases, with 12 bases between. This CDR3 has 16 residues. In nucleotides, the CDR3 is TGCGCCAGCAGCTTGGTAGGTGACCATACCTACAATGAGCAGTTCTTC. As protein: CASSLVGDHTYNEQFF.

This clonotype was seen only a few times. The V and J genes are TRBV6-5 and TRBJ2-5; D unresolved. Per germline, CDR1 MNHEY and CDR2 SVGAGI. V was shortened by 0 bases and J by 5 bases, with 10 bases between the two germline ends. The CDR3 sequence is 14 residues long. Here the CDR3 reads CASSYSSPGETQYF. The CDR3, as DNA: TGTGCCAGCAGTTACTCGAGTCCCGGGGAGACCCAGTACTTC.

This chain joins TRBV12-3 or TRBV12-4 and TRBJ2-7, with a tentative D call TRBD1 (5 bases). V lost 3 bases and J 3 bases, leaving 18 bases between the germline ends. The CDR3 sequence is 16 residues long. CDR3 bases: TGTGCCAGCAGTTTTAGAGCACCGGATCAGGGCTACGAGCAGTACTTC. This codes for CASSFRAPDQGYEQYF.

Only a few counts were recorded for this clonotype. This sequence joins TRBV9 and TRBJ2-5; TRBD1 matches at 9 bases. Judging by the DNA end, TRBJ2-7 fits better; the J call may be wrong. CDR1 and CDR2 (germline): SGDLS, YYNGEE. This CDR3 is 16 amino acids long. The CDR3 coding sequence is TGTGCCAGCAGCGTAGCCGGGACAGGGTCGACCTACGAGCAGTACTTC. Translating gives CASSVAGTGSTYEQYF.

The chain is built from TRBV20-1 and TRBJ1-1, with D hard to call. The CDR3 consists of 15 residues. Per germline, CDR1 DFQATT and CDR2 SNEGSKA (reference sequence). V lost 0 bases, J lost 4 bases, and 15 bases lay in between. DNA of the CDR3: TGCAGTGCTAGAGATCAGGTCTTTCGTAGCACTGAAGCTTTCTTT. Translated: CSARDQVFRSTEAFF.

V and J are TRBV7-8 and TRBJ1-2; D call uncertain. This CDR3 region has 14 residues. V was shortened by 4 bases and J by 4 bases, with 13 bases between the two germline ends. Germline CDR1 is SGHVS and CDR2 is FQNEAQ. The CDR3 DNA sequence: TGTGCCAGCAGCTCACCGGCTATCGGCTATGGCTACACCTTC. Protein product: CASSSPAIGYGYTF.

This rearrangement joins TRBV20-1 to TRBJ2-5; the D is unclear. Looked up from germline, CDR1 is DFQATT and CDR2 is SNEGSKA (reference sequence). CDR3 length equals 13 residues. V was cut by 6 bases and J by 4 bases, with 15 bases left in between. This CDR3 is CSARPINPETQYF. DNA of the CDR3: TGCAGTGCCCGCCCAATAAACCCAGAGACCCAGTACTTC.

This clonotype was observed a handful of times. The rearrangement joins TRBV20-1 to TRBJ1-4; D is unresolved. Germline V gene lookup returns CDR1 DFQATT and CDR2 SNEGSKA (reference sequence). The CDR3 has 14 amino acids. Trimming left V 3 bases short and J 0 bases short, with 8 bases between. The CDR3 nucleotides are TGCAGTGCTAGCCTCGGAGCAACTAATGAAAAACTGTTTTTT. Protein product: CSASLGATNEKLFF.

This clonotype was found a few times. V and J are TRBV11-2 and TRBJ2-1, with 10 bases that match TRBD2. J lost 8 bases, V lost 5 bases, and 9 bases had no gene match. Germline assignment: CDR1 SGHAT and CDR2 FQNNGV. This CDR3 is 15 amino acids long. CDR3 in DNA: TGTGCCAGCAGCCTAGGCTCTAGCGGGAGTTATGAGCAGTTCTTC. Translating gives CASSLGSSGSYEQFF. The whole variable domain, filled in from reference TRBV11-2 and TRBJ2-1, reads EAGVAQSPRYKIIEKRQSVAFWCNPISGHATLYWYQQILGQGPKLLIQFQNNGVVDDSQLPKDRFSAERLKGVDSTLKIQPAKLEDSAVYLCASSLGSSGSYEQFFGPGTRLTVL.